This TCR beta chain was captured by sequencing in a study of technical replicates of blood from several donors. Using immunoSEQ multiplex PCR, the repertoire was profiled, and TCRdb retains in-frame clones only, with some absent. The sample shows some 85,000 clones, about 94% of them seen only once. The receptor's source is a human donor in good health. Sequencing used T cells isolated from PBMCs.

CDR3 residues: CASSIDRTNTEAFF. DNA of the CDR3: TGTGCCAGTAGTATAGACAGAACGAACACTGAAGCTTTCTTT. The chain couples TRBV19 to TRBJ1-1; no clear D gene. CDR3 length: 14 residues. The germline V gene encodes CDR1 LNHDA and CDR2 SQIVND (reference sequence). V shed 0 bases and J shed 1 base, with 6 bases lying between them. Drawing the rest from reference TRBV19 and TRBJ1-1, the complete variable domain is DGGITQSPKYLFRKEGQNVTLSCEQNLNHDAMYWYRQDPGQGLRLIYYSQIVNDFQKGDIAEGYSVSREKKESFPLTVTSAQKNPTAFYLCASSIDRTNTEAFFGQGTRLTVV.